This T cell receptor (beta chain) is from a study of regulatory T cells in long-lasting Graves disease. Sample time point: newly diagnosed GD, antithyroid drugs for less than 3 months. Extracted PBMC RNA gave rise to the TCR library. Graves' disease was diagnosed by American Thyroid Association guidelines. Points on this clonotype: Being one base from a much bigger clone, this may be a read error.

Looked up from germline, CDR1 is LGHDT and CDR2 is YNNKEL (reference sequence). V lost 5 bases and J 0 bases, leaving 17 bases between the germline ends. CDR3 length equals 16 residues. Through Arm-PCR of CDR3 regions and iRepertoire HTBI primers, TCR beta libraries were built. One entry per CDR3 protein, called by TCRdb with MiXCR from the multiplex PCR reads. The table has 200,000 to 250,000 distinct CDR3 sequences, roughly 18% seen once. The data also belong to a second study, concerning T cells in Graves' hyperthyroidism and ophthalmopathy. That work states: Newly diagnosed hyperthyroidism, duration under 2 months, in patients aged 18 to 65.

This sample comprised peripheral blood mononuclear cells (PBMCs), obtained at new diagnosis, from a patient treated with antithyroid drugs. The chain joins TRBV3-1 to TRBJ2-7, with TRBD2 as a possible D gene (6 bases). This TCR came from a woman aged 25 to 45 with Graves disease. The CDR3 loop reads CASSTQTGGVSYEQYF. The CDR3 bases are TGTGCCAGCAGCACCCAGACTGGCGGGGTCTCCTACGAGCAGTACTTC.